The rows below give T cell receptor beta chains drawn from one sample of a study of shared clonotypes between healthy human individuals. The repertoire was sequenced with immunoSEQ multiplex PCR; TCRdb's copy has only in-frame clones and lacks some. This table holds about 2 million clones, approximately 94% found once. Sequenced input: naive CD8+ T cells sorted from blood. These TCRs come from a man aged 18 to 30 in good health. CDR3s include the opening cysteine and the closing phenylalanine or tryptophan. D genes are given only for firm matches. Clone size is not always given. Where it is, it says once, few, many or a class for expanded clones.

CDR3aa	CDR3nt	v_gene	j_gene	abundance	d_gene
CASSYRTSGSGYEQYF	TGTGCCAGCAGTTACCGGACTAGCGGGAGTGGGTACGAGCAGTACTTC	TRBV6-5	TRBJ2-7	.	TRBD2
CASRSPGGQAYSPLHF	TGTGCCAGTAGAAGTCCGGGGGGACAGGCCTATTCACCCCTCCACTTT	TRBV19	TRBJ1-6	.	TRBD1
CASRRDTEAFF	TGTGCCAGCAGACGGGACACTGAAGCTTTCTTT	TRBV6-6	TRBJ1-1	.	.
CASSVLGQGLYEQYF	TGTGCCAGCAGTGTCCTGGGACAGGGACTCTACGAGCAGTACTTC	TRBV6-1	TRBJ2-7	.	TRBD1
CASSPSLGEQFF	TGTGCCAGCAGTCCCTCTCTGGGTGAGCAGTTCTTC	TRBV27	TRBJ2-1	.	.
CASSFPVTEAFF	TGTGCCAGCAGCTTCCCCGTCACTGAAGCTTTCTTT	TRBV11-2	TRBJ1-1	.	.
CASSLRRDRSYNEQFF	TGTGCCAGCAGTTTACGCCGGGACAGGTCCTACAATGAGCAGTTCTTC	TRBV28	TRBJ2-1	.	TRBD1
CASSQDFRASYEQYF	TGCGCCAGCAGCCAAGATTTCAGGGCCTCCTACGAGCAGTACTTC	TRBV4-1	TRBJ2-7	.	.
CASSLVGQGTFNYGYTF	TGTGCCAGCAGCCTGGTAGGGCAGGGGACATTTAACTATGGCTACACCTTC	TRBV27	TRBJ1-2	.	.
CASSSGTGGIQPQHF	TGCGCCAGCAGCTCTGGGACAGGGGGCATTCAGCCCCAGCATTTT	TRBV5-1	TRBJ1-5	.	TRBD1
CATSSVQSPQPQHF	TGTGCCACCAGCAGCGTCCAGTCACCCCAGCCCCAGCATTTT	TRBV15	TRBJ1-5	.	.
CATSSVYEKLFF	TGTGCCACCAGTTCCGTTTATGAAAAACTGTTTTTT	TRBV15	TRBJ1-4	.	.
CSVEEWDGGRGETQYF	TGCAGCGTTGAAGAGTGGGATGGCGGGAGGGGCGAGACCCAGTACTTC	TRBV29-1	TRBJ2-5	.	TRBD2
CASSAPFGELTVEQYF	TGTGCCAGCAGTGCACCCTTTGGGGAATTGACGGTCGAGCAGTACTTC	TRBV6-1	TRBJ2-7	.	.
CASSLYTSKKDTQYF	TGTGCCAGCAGTTTATACACTAGCAAGAAAGATACGCAGTATTTT	TRBV27	TRBJ2-3	.	.
CASSVGGSGNTIYF	TGTGCCAGCAGCGTCGGGGGTTCTGGAAACACCATATATTTT	TRBV5-6	TRBJ1-3	.	.
CASSRTGPGQEIPTEAFF	TGTGCCAGCTCGCGAACGGGCCCCGGACAGGAGATCCCTACTGAAGCTTTCTTT	TRBV18	TRBJ1-1	.	TRBD1
CASSLPLGTGELFF	TGCGCCAGCAGCTTGCCTCTGGGGACCGGGGAGCTGTTTTTT	TRBV5-1	TRBJ2-2	.	.
CASSIASPAYEQYF	TGTGCCAGTAGTATAGCATCTCCAGCCTACGAGCAGTACTTC	TRBV19	TRBJ2-7	.	.
CAWMTGENTEAFF	TGTGCCTGGATGACCGGGGAGAACACTGAAGCTTTCTTT	TRBV30	TRBJ1-1	.	.
CSVEAFAGTEAQETQYF	TGCAGCGTTGAAGCCTTTGCCGGGACAGAAGCACAAGAGACCCAGTACTTC	TRBV29-1	TRBJ2-5	.	TRBD1
CASSPFGLAASEQYF	TGTGCCAGCAGCCCCTTCGGACTAGCGGCCTCCGAGCAGTACTTC	TRBV14	TRBJ2-7	.	TRBD2
CASSMTGGTDTQYF	TGTGCCAGCAGTATGACAGGCGGCACAGATACGCAGTATTTT	TRBV28	TRBJ2-3	.	.
CASSLWGEGSQETQYF	TGTGCCAGCAGTTTATGGGGGGAGGGGTCCCAAGAGACCCAGTACTTC	TRBV27	TRBJ2-5	.	TRBD2
CASSLPGGYNEQFF	TGTGCCAGCAGCTTACCGGGGGGATACAATGAGCAGTTCTTC	TRBV7-8	TRBJ2-1	.	TRBD2
CSVEDPVGDTEAFF	TGCAGCGTTGAAGATCCGGTAGGGGACACTGAAGCTTTCTTT	TRBV29-1	TRBJ1-1	.	.
CASSQAAQGTYIQYF	TGCGCCAGCAGCCAAGCCGCACAGGGAACTTACATTCAGTACTTC	TRBV4-1	TRBJ2-4	.	.
CASSLLVGEGWSPLHF	TGTGCCAGCAGTTTACTCGTCGGGGAGGGTTGGTCACCCCTCCACTTT	TRBV28	TRBJ1-6	.	.
CASTPHGQGETQYF	TGTGCCAGCACCCCACATGGGCAGGGAGAGACCCAGTACTTC	TRBV27	TRBJ2-5	.	.
CASISRDRGIDEQFF	TGTGCCAGTATCAGCCGTGACAGGGGTATCGATGAGCAGTTCTTC	TRBV19	TRBJ2-1	.	TRBD1
CASSGGGPGGYTF	TGTGCCAGCAGCGGCGGGGGTCCGGGTGGCTACACCTTC	TRBV27	TRBJ1-2	.	.
CASSLMTGNTGELFF	TGTGCCAGCAGCTTGATGACAGGGAACACCGGGGAGCTGTTTTTT	TRBV5-4	TRBJ2-2	once	.
CASTPLAGPTDTQYF	TGTGCCAGTACGCCCCTAGCGGGGCCCACAGATACGCAGTATTTT	TRBV19	TRBJ2-3	.	TRBD2
CASSDNLLAGGPGELFF	TGCGCCAGCAGTGACAACCTTCTAGCGGGAGGTCCCGGGGAGCTGTTTTTT	TRBV10-1	TRBJ2-2	.	TRBD2
CASSSTVSGNTIYF	TGTGCCAGCAGCTCGACAGTCTCTGGAAACACCATATATTTT	TRBV11-2	TRBJ1-3	.	.
CASSLVQYEQYF	TGTGCCAGCAGCTTAGTTCAGTACGAGCAGTACTTC	TRBV7-9	TRBJ2-7	.	.
CASSDTRLDFSYEQYF	TGTGCCAGCAGTGATACCAGACTAGACTTCTCCTACGAGCAGTACTTC	TRBV2	TRBJ2-7	.	.
CASSVVGGRKETQYF	TGTGCCAGCAGCGTAGTGGGGGGCCGGAAAGAGACCCAGTACTTC	TRBV9	TRBJ2-5	.	.
CASSQGRDANYEQYF	TGCGCCAGCAGCCAAGGCCGGGACGCGAACTACGAGCAGTACTTC	TRBV4-1	TRBJ2-7	.	.
CASSWGLAGVNEQFF	TGTGCCAGCAGTTGGGGACTAGCGGGGGTCAATGAGCAGTTCTTC	TRBV27	TRBJ2-1	.	TRBD2
CASSLDPAYEQYF	TGTGCCAGCAGCTTAGATCCTGCCTACGAGCAGTACTTC	TRBV7-8	TRBJ2-7	.	.
CASSVGAGPGYEQYF	TGTGCCAGCAGCGTAGGAGCGGGCCCAGGGTACGAGCAGTACTTC	TRBV9	TRBJ2-7	.	.
CASSTHPRDLNSYEQYF	TGCGCCAGCAGCACCCACCCCAGGGATCTGAACTCCTACGAGCAGTACTTC	TRBV5-1	TRBJ2-7	.	.
CASTAGQFASYNSPLHF	TGTGCCAGCACCGCGGGACAGTTCGCCTCCTATAATTCACCCCTCCACTTT	TRBV27	TRBJ1-6	.	TRBD1
CASSQNRGDTEAFF	TGTGCCAGCAGTCAAAACAGGGGGGACACTGAAGCTTTCTTT	TRBV27	TRBJ1-1	.	TRBD1
CASRSGQGEAYEQYF	TGTGCCAGCAGATCGGGACAGGGTGAGGCCTACGAGCAGTACTTC	TRBV28	TRBJ2-7	.	TRBD1
CASSLESHQATNYGYTF	TGTGCCAGCAGCTTGGAGTCCCACCAGGCGACAAACTATGGCTACACCTTC	TRBV5-6	TRBJ1-2	.	.
CASSLYPSGGNTDTQYF	TGTGCCAGCAGCCTATACCCTAGCGGGGGCAACACAGATACGCAGTATTTT	TRBV7-6	TRBJ2-3	.	TRBD2
CASSLVLAGPYEQYF	TGTGCCAGCAGCTTAGTACTAGCGGGGCCCTACGAGCAGTACTTC	TRBV7-9	TRBJ2-7	.	TRBD2
CASSLGTGDTDTQYF	TGTGCCAGCAGCTTGGGGACAGGGGACACAGATACGCAGTATTTT	TRBV7-9	TRBJ2-3	.	TRBD1
CASSSLAGGRGDNEQFF	TGTGCCAGCAGCTCACTAGCGGGAGGAAGGGGGGACAATGAGCAGTTCTTC	TRBV11-2	TRBJ2-1	.	TRBD2
CASSPYRADYEQYF	TGTGCCAGCAGTCCTTACAGGGCGGACTACGAGCAGTACTTC	TRBV6-1	TRBJ2-7	.	.
CASRGGQGRNTEAFF	TGTGCCAGCAGAGGAGGACAGGGAAGGAACACTGAAGCTTTCTTT	TRBV9	TRBJ1-1	.	TRBD1
CASSSTGGGTEAFF	TGTGCCAGCAGCAGCACAGGGGGGGGCACTGAAGCTTTCTTT	TRBV28	TRBJ1-1	.	TRBD1
CASSELVETQYF	TGTGCCAGCAGTGAATTGGTAGAGACCCAGTACTTC	TRBV25-1	TRBJ2-5	.	.
CASSPGQGGYEQYF	TGCGCCAGCAGCCCGGGACAGGGGGGTTACGAGCAGTACTTC	TRBV4-1	TRBJ2-7	.	TRBD1
CASSPPLGAPDTEAFF	TGTGCCAGCTCACCACCTCTGGGGGCGCCGGACACTGAAGCTTTCTTT	TRBV18	TRBJ1-1	.	.